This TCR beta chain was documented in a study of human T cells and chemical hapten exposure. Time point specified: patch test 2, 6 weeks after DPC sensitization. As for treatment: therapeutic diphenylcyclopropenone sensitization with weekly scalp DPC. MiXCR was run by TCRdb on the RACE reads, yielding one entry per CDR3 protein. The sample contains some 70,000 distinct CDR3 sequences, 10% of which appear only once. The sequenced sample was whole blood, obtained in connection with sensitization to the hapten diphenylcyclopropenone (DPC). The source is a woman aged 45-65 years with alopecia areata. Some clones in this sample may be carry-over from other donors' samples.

CDR3 sequence reads: CASSLLTTGTTNQPQHF. The CDR3 DNA reads TGCGCCAGCAGTCTATTAACTACCGGGACAACAAATCAGCCCCAGCATTTT. The chain combines TRBV23-1 with TRBJ1-5; TRBD1 is a possible D gene (6 bases). TRBV23-1 is designated an ORF whose function remains uncertain. The CDR3 has 17 residues. The germline V and J ends were trimmed by 4 bases and 4 bases, with 20 bases remaining between them.